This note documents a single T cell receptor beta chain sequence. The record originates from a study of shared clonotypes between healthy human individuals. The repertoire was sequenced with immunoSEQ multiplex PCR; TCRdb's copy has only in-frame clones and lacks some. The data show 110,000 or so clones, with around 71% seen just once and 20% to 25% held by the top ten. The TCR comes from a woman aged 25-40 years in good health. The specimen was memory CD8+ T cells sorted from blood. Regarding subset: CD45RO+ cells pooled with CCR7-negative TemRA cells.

The CDR3, as DNA: TGTGCCAGAAGCTTTTTGACAGCCCCCTACGAGCAGTACTTC. Protein product: CARSFLTAPYEQYF. The chain joins TRBV5-3 to TRBJ2-7, with a weak D call TRBD1 (5 bases). TRBV5-3 falls under the ORF class, with uncertain function. With 2 bases removed from V and 2 bases from J, the gap between germline ends came to 11 bases. The CDR3 loop spans 14 amino acids.